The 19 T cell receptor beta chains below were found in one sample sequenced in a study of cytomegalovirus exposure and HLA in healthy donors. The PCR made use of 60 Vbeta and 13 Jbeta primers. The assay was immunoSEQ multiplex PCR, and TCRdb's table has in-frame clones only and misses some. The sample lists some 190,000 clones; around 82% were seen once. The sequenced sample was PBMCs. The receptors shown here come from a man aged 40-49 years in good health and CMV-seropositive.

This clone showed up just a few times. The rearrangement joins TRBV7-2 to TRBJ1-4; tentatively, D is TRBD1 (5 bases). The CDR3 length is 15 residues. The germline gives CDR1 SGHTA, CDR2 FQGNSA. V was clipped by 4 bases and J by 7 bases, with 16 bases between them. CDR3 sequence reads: CASSSAGKVGEKLFF. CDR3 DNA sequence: TGTGCCAGCAGCTCCGCAGGGAAAGTCGGTGAAAAACTGTTTTTT.

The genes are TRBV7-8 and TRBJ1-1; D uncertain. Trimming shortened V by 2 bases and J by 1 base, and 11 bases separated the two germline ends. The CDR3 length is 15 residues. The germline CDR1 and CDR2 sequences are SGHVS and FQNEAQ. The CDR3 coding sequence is TGTGCCAGCAGCTTATTACTAGCTACGAACACTGAAGCTTTCTTT. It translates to CASSLLLATNTEAFF.

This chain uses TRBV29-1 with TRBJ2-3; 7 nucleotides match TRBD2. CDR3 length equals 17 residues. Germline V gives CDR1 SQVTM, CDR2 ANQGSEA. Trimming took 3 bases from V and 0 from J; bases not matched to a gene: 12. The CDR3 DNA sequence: TGCAGCGTTGATTTACGCCTTAGCGGGTCTAGCACAGATACGCAGTATTTT. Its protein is CSVDLRLSGSSTDTQYF.

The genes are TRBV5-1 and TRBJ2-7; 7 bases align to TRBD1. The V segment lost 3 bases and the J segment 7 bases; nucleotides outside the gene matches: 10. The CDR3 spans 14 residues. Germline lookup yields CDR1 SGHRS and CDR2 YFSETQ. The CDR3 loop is CASSSVRQGREQYF. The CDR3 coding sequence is TGCGCCAGCAGCTCTGTGAGACAGGGTCGGGAGCAGTACTTC.

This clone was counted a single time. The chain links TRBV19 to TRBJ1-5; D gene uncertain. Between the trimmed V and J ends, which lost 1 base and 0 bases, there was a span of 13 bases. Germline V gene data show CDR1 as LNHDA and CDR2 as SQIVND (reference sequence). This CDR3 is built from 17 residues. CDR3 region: CASSIVGGRNSNQPQHF. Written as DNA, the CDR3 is TGTGCCAGTAGTATAGTTGGAGGCAGGAATAGCAATCAGCCCCAGCATTTT.

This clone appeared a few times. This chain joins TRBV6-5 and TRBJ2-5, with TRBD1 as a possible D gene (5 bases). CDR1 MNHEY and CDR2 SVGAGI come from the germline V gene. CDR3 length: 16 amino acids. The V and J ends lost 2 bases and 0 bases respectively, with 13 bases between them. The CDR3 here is CASSYGTGMYQETQYF. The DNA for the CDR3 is TGTGCCAGCAGTTACGGTACAGGAATGTACCAAGAGACCCAGTACTTC.

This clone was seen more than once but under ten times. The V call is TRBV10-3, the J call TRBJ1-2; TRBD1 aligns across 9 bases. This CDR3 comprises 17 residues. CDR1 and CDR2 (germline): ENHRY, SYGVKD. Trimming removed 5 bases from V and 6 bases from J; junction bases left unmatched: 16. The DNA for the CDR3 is TGTGCCATCAGTCTACCGGGACAGGGTAACTTATTCGATGGCTACACCTTC. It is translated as CAISLPGQGNLFDGYTF.

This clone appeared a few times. The DNA of the CDR3 is TGTGCCAGCAGTACAGGGTCCGAGGAAGCTTTCTTT. It codes for CASSTGSEEAFF. The chain recombines TRBV7-9 with TRBJ1-1; possibly TRBD1 for D (6 bases). Germline CDR1 is SEHNR and CDR2 is FQNEAQ (reference sequence). V lost 6 bases to trimming and J lost 8 bases, with 13 bases between them. The CDR3 totals 12 residues. The variable domain in full, with the rest retrieved from reference TRBV7-9 and TRBJ1-1, is DTGVSQNPRHKITKRGQNVTFRCDPISEHNRLYWYRQTLGQGPEFLTYFQNEAQLEKSRLLSDRFSAERPKGSFSTLEIQRTEQGDSAMYLCASSTGSEEAFFGQGTRLTVV.

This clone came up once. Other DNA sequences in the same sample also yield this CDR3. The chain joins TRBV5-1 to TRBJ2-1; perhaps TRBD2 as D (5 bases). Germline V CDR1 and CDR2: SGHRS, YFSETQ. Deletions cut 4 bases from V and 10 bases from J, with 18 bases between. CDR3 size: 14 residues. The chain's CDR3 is CASSIPRPGNEQFF. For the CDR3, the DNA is TGCGCCAGCAGCATTCCTCGCCCGGGGAACGAGCAGTTCTTC.

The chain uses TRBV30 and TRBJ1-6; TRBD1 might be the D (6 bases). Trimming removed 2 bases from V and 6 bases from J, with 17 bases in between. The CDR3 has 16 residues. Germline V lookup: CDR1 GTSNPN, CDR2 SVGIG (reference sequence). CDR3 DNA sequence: TGTGCCTGGAGTAGGGAAGGGAGGGGGATTAATTCACCCCTCCACTTT. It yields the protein CAWSREGRGINSPLHF.

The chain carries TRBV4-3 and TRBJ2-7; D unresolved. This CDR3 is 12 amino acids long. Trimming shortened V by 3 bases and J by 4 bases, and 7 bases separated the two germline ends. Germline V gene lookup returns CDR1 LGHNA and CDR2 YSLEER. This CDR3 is CASSQTAYEQYF. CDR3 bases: TGCGCCAGCAGCCAGACTGCTTACGAGCAGTACTTC.

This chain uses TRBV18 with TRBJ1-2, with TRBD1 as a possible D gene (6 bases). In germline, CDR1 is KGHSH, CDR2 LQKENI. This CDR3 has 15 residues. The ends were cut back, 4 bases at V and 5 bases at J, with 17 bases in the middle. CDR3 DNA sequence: TGTGCCAGCTCACTCCTAGGAGGACAGAATTATGGCTACACCTTC. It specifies CASSLLGGQNYGYTF.

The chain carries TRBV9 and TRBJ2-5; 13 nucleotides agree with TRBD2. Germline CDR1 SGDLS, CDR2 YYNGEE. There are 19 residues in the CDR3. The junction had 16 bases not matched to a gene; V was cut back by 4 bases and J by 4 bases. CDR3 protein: CASSTRDRRTSGRGETQYF. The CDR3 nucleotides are TGTGCCAGCAGCACCCGGGACCGACGGACTAGCGGGAGAGGAGAGACCCAGTACTTC. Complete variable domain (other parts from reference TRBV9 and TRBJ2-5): DSGVTQTPKHLITATGQRVTLRCSPRSGDLSVYWYQQSLDQGLQFLIQYYNGEERAKGNILERFSAQQFPDLHSELNLSSLELGDSALYFCASSTRDRRTSGRGETQYFGPGTRLLVL.

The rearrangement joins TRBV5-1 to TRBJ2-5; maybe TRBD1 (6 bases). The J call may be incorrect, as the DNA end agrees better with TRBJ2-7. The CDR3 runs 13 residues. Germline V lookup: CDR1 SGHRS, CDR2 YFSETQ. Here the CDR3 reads CASSLIRGYEQYF. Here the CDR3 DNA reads TGCGCCAGCAGCTTGATCAGGGGCTACGAGCAGTACTTC.

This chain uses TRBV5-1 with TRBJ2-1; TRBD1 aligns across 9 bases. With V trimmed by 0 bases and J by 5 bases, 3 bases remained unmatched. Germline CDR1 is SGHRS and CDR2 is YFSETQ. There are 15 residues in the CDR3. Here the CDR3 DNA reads TGCGCCAGCAGCTTGGAGACAGGGGGGGACAATGAGCAGTTCTTC. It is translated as CASSLETGGDNEQFF.

CDR3 loop: CASSMDRGTEQFF. The CDR3 coding sequence is TGTGCCAGCAGTATGGACAGGGGGACTGAGCAGTTCTTC. The chain joins TRBV7-3 to TRBJ2-1, with 10 bases matching TRBD1. Germline trimming cut 6 bases from V and 9 bases from J; bases unmatched to any gene: 5. This CDR3 contains 13 residues. Germline-derived CDR1 and CDR2 are SGHTA and FQGTGA.

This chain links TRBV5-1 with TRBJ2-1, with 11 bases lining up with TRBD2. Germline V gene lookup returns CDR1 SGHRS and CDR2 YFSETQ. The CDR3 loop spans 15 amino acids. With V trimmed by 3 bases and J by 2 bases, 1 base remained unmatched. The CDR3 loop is CASSSGLAAYNEQFF. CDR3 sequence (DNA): TGCGCCAGCAGCTCGGGACTAGCGGCCTACAATGAGCAGTTCTTC.

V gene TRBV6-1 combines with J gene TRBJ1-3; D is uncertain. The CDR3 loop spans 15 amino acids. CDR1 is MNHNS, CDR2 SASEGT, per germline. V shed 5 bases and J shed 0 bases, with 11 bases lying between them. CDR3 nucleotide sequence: TGTGCCAGCAGTAAGACGGGAAACTCTGGAAACACCATATATTTT. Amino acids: CASSKTGNSGNTIYF.

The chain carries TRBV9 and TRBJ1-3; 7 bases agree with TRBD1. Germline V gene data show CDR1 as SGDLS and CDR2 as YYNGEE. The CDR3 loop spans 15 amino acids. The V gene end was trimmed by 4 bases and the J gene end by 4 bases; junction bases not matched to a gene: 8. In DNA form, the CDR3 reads TGTGCCAGCAGCTCCCAGGGGGGCCGGGGAAACACCATATATTTT. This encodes CASSSQGGRGNTIYF.